This entry lists 16 T cell receptor beta chains sequenced from one sample in a study of cytomegalovirus exposure and HLA in healthy donors. The PCR ran on 60 Vbeta and 13 Jbeta primers. Sequencing used immunoSEQ multiplex PCR; TCRdb keeps in-frame clones, though not all of them. The sample consists of around 170,000 clones, approximately 80% of them appearing once. The sequencing input was PBMCs. The origin of the receptors is a girl under 18 in good health and CMV-seropositive.

The chain uses TRBV4-2 and TRBJ1-5, with 7 bases that match TRBD1. The germline V gene encodes CDR1 LGHNA and CDR2 YNFKEQ. The CDR3 runs to 16 residues. V shed 0 bases, J shed 4 bases, and the junction held 6 bases outside the gene matches. For the CDR3, the DNA is TGTGCCAGCAGCCAAGAGGGGACAGCCTTAAATCAGCCCCAGCATTTT. Residues: CASSQEGTALNQPQHF.

The V and J genes are TRBV18 and TRBJ2-1, with TRBD1 identical over 10 bases. Trimming cost V 3 bases and J 8 bases; bases outside gene matches: 4. CDR3 size: 14 residues. Germline CDR1 and CDR2: KGHSH and LQKENI. The chain's CDR3 is CASSPGQGSHEQFF. The DNA of the CDR3 is TGTGCCAGCTCACCGGGACAGGGGTCGCATGAGCAGTTCTTC.

A single count supports this clone. The gene calls are TRBV11-1 and TRBJ1-1; D call uncertain. V was clipped by 3 bases and J by 0 bases, with 8 bases between them. Germline V gene data show CDR1 as SGHAT and CDR2 as FQDESV (reference sequence). This CDR3 has 14 residues. The CDR3 nucleotides read TGTGCCAGCAGCTTTTACGGGATGAACACTGAAGCTTTCTTT. Encoded protein: CASSFYGMNTEAFF.

CDR3 residues: CASSFSPGYEQYF. CDR3 DNA: TGTGCCAGCAGTTTTAGCCCGGGGTACGAGCAGTACTTC. The genes are TRBV27 and TRBJ2-7; maybe TRBD2 (5 bases). This CDR3 has 13 amino acids. The V end was cut by 3 bases, the J end by 4 bases, with 10 bases between. Per germline, CDR1 MNHEY and CDR2 SMNVEV (reference sequence).

The chain links TRBV29-1 to TRBJ1-1; the D gene is possibly TRBD1 (6 bases). With 8 bases removed from V and 1 base from J, the gap between germline ends came to 14 bases. The CDR3 consists of 13 residues. In germline, CDR1 is SQVTM, CDR2 ANQGSEA. For the CDR3, the DNA is TGCAGCTCCGCGAAAGGGGGGAACACTGAAGCTTTCTTT. It is translated as CSSAKGGNTEAFF.

The rearrangement links TRBV7-9 to TRBJ2-7; TRBD2 agrees at 8 bases. The CDR3 sequence is 11 residues long. The germline CDR1 and CDR2 sequences are SEHNR and FQNEAQ (reference sequence). V shed 4 bases and J 10 bases; nucleotides not matched to a gene: 3. The CDR3 coding sequence is TGTGCCAGCAGCTCGGGGGGGGGACAGTACTTC. As protein: CASSSGGGQYF.

Worth noting for this clone: One end of the junction is discordant with germline, which a read error may explain. This chain links TRBV29-1 with TRBJ1-1; TRBD1 matches 8 bases. This CDR3 comprises 12 residues. Looked up from germline, CDR1 is SQVTM and CDR2 is ANQGSEA. Written as DNA, the CDR3 is TGCAGCGTTGGACAGGGGAACGCTGAAGCTTTCTTT. Its protein product is CSVGQGNAEAFF.

V usage is TRBV14 and J usage is TRBJ1-3; TRBD1 matches at 8 bases. The CDR3 spans 18 residues. CDR1 and CDR2 from the germline V gene are SGHDN and FVKESK. The ends lost 4 bases at V and 0 bases at J; junction bases unmatched: 11. CDR3 loop: CASSLGTGLTLSGNTIYF. For the CDR3, the DNA is TGTGCCAGCAGCCTCGGGACAGGTTTAACCCTCTCTGGAAACACCATATATTTT.

In its sample, this clone was seen a few times. This chain joins TRBV29-1 and TRBJ2-1; 7 bases are a match to TRBD1. CDR3 length: 16 residues. Trimming at V came to 6 bases and at J to 4 bases, leaving 15 bases not matched to a gene. CDR1 is SQVTM, CDR2 ANQGSEA, per germline. CDR3 in amino acids: CSVDIYQGEVYNEQFF. CDR3 coding DNA: TGCAGCGTGGACATTTATCAGGGGGAAGTGTACAATGAGCAGTTCTTC.

V and J are TRBV7-8 and TRBJ2-3; TRBD2 is a possible D gene (6 bases). The germline V gene encodes CDR1 SGHVS and CDR2 FQNEAQ. V shed 0 bases and J shed 5 bases, with 15 bases lying between them. CDR3 length: 16 amino acids. The CDR3 reads CASSLATGLQRDTQYF. DNA for the CDR3: TGTGCCAGCAGCTTAGCTACCGGACTACAAAGAGATACGCAGTATTTT. The variable domain in full, with the rest retrieved from reference TRBV7-8 and TRBJ2-3, is GAGVSQSPRYKVAKRGQDVALRCDPISGHVSLFWYQQALGQGPEFLTYFQNEAQLDKSGLPSDRFFAERPEGSVSTLKIQRTQQEDSAVYLCASSLATGLQRDTQYFGPGTRLTVL.

The chain uses TRBV27 and TRBJ2-7; D not certain. V was pared by 5 bases and J by 4 bases, with 12 bases between. The length of the CDR3 is 13 residues. Per germline, CDR1 MNHEY and CDR2 SMNVEV (reference sequence). CDR3 region: CASSGPVVYEQYF. DNA for the CDR3: TGTGCCAGCAGTGGCCCCGTGGTGTACGAGCAGTACTTC.

A single count supports this clone. The chain has TRBV6-5 and TRBJ1-1; TRBD1 is a possible D gene (6 bases). Looked up from germline, CDR1 is MNHEY and CDR2 is SVGAGI. V dropped 8 bases and J dropped 1 base, with 14 bases sitting between them. This CDR3 has 14 residues. The CDR3 bases are TGTGCCAGCTTCAGGGGCGCGGCGAACACTGAAGCTTTCTTT. Translated: CASFRGAANTEAFF.

About this clone itself: The identical CDR3 is also encoded by other nucleotide sequences in the sample. The V and J genes are TRBV5-1 and TRBJ2-7; 10 nucleotides align to TRBD2. The V segment lost 4 bases and the J segment 1 base; nucleotides outside the gene matches: 5. The CDR3 spans 15 residues. From germline, CDR1 is SGHRS and CDR2 YFSETQ. The CDR3 nucleotides are TGCGCCAGCAGCCCGAGGACTAGCGGTTCCTACGAGCAGTACTTC. Translating gives CASSPRTSGSYEQYF.

V usage is TRBV19 and J usage is TRBJ1-2; D not certain. V was pared by 10 bases and J by 1 base, with 10 bases between. Germline-derived CDR1 and CDR2 are LNHDA and SQIVND (reference sequence). This CDR3 region has 12 residues. This CDR3 is CATTRDNYGYTF. DNA for the CDR3: TGTGCCACCACTCGGGATAACTATGGCTACACCTTC.

V is TRBV27 and J is TRBJ2-1, with 11 positions matching TRBD2. Looked up from germline, CDR1 is MNHEY and CDR2 is SMNVEV (reference sequence). Trimming at V came to 1 base and at J to 8 bases, leaving 7 bases not matched to a gene. This CDR3 region has 16 residues. The CDR3 loop is CASSLLLAGVAHEQFF. The CDR3 DNA reads TGTGCCAGCAGTTTATTACTAGCGGGAGTCGCGCATGAGCAGTTCTTC.

The V gene is TRBV7-9, the J gene TRBJ2-7, with TRBD1 matching 8 bases. Per the germline V gene, CDR1 is SEHNR and CDR2 is FQNEAQ (reference sequence). V was pared by 5 bases and J by 1 base, with 4 bases of the junction left unmatched. This CDR3 spans 14 amino acids. The CDR3 region is CASSQGTGSYEQYF. The DNA of the CDR3 is TGTGCCAGCAGCCAAGGGACAGGATCCTACGAGCAGTACTTC.